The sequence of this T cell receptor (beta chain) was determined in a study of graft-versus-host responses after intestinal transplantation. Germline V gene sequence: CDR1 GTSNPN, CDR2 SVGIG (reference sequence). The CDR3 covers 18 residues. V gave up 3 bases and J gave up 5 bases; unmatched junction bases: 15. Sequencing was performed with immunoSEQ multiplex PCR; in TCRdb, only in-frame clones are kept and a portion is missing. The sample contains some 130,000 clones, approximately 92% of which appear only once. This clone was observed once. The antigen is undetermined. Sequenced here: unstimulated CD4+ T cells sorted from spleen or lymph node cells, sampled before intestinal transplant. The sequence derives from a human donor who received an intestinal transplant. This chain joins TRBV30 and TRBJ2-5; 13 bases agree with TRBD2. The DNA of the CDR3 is TGTGCCTGGAGCTCTGGACTAGCGGGGGCCGCGTGGCAGGAGACCCAGTACTTC. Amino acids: CAWSSGLAGAAWQETQYF.